This T cell receptor beta chain was captured by sequencing in a study of T cell responses to AZD1222 COVID-19 vaccine. Study-wide findings and caveats: There were mostly white British donors and more females than males, and clonal diversity was possibly underestimated.

For this clone: Antigen unknown. Additional DNA sequences in this sample encode the identical CDR3.

Generated by immunoSEQ multiplex PCR, the TCRdb table keeps only in-frame clones and is missing some. The repertoire holds some 110,000 clones, with 75% to 90% as singletons. The V gene lost 2 bases and the J gene lost 1 base, with 6 bases spanning the gap. CDR1 is GTSNPN, CDR2 SVGIG, per germline (reference sequence). The CDR3 is made up of 12 amino acids. This chain connects TRBV30 to TRBJ2-7; D is unresolved. Specimen: peripheral blood, collected 28 days after the second AZD1222 dose. The receptor was isolated from an adult who received the AZD1222 COVID-19 vaccine. This CDR3 reads CAWSLGSYEQYF. Here the CDR3 DNA reads TGTGCCTGGAGTTTAGGTTCCTACGAGCAGTACTTC.